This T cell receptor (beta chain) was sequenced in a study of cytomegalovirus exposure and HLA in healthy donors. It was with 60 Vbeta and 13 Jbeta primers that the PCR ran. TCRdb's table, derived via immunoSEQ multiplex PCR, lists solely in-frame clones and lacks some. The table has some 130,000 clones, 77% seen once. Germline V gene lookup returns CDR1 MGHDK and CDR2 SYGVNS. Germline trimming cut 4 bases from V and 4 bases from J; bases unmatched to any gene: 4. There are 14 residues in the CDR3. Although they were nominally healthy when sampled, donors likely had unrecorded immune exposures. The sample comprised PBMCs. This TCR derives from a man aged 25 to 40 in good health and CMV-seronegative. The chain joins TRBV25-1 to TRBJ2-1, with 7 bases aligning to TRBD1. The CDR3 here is CASSAPGQYNEQFF. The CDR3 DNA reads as TGTGCCAGCAGTGCTCCGGGACAGTACAATGAGCAGTTCTTC.